These T cell receptor beta chains were read from a single sample in a study of shared clonotypes between healthy human individuals. The repertoire was sequenced with immunoSEQ multiplex PCR; TCRdb's copy has only in-frame clones and lacks some. The top ten clones hold approximately 1.5% of a sample with some 1 million clones, more than 60% of them seen once. The sequencing sample was made of memory CD4+ T cells sorted from blood. The receptors stem from a man in his late teens or twenties in good health. Both conserved end residues are part of each CDR3. The order of the fields is V gene, CDR3 length, CDR3 protein.

v_call: TRBV14; cdr3_length: 13; cdr3_aa: CASSQDFWTEAFF
v_call: TRBV9; cdr3_length: 14; cdr3_aa: CASSVAQGKETQYF
v_call: TRBV28; cdr3_length: 13; cdr3_aa: CASSFTTAYEQYF
v_call: TRBV11-3; cdr3_length: 16; cdr3_aa: CASSPGWTSGQGEQFF
v_call: TRBV2; cdr3_length: 14; cdr3_aa: CASSREGTRDEQFF
v_call: TRBV18; cdr3_length: 13; cdr3_aa: CASSPDGFNEQFF
v_call: TRBV25-1; cdr3_length: 15; cdr3_aa: CASSGQSSRQGEQYF
v_call: TRBV20-1; cdr3_length: 11; cdr3_aa: CSAAGGSALHF
v_call: TRBV6-4; cdr3_length: 14; cdr3_aa: CASSVRENTGELFF
v_call: TRBV19; cdr3_length: 15; cdr3_aa: CASSSWGQVGQPQHF
v_call: TRBV7-5; cdr3_length: 12; cdr3_aa: CARSGRRAWRYF
v_call: TRBV6-1; cdr3_length: 15; cdr3_aa: CASGDDQQGRYEQYF
v_call: TRBV7-9; cdr3_length: 14; cdr3_aa: CASSLTPANTEAFF
v_call: TRBV7-9; cdr3_length: 14; cdr3_aa: CASSLEGTLYGYTF
v_call: TRBV7-2; cdr3_length: 16; cdr3_aa: CASSFIAGGPGGEQYF